The rows below give T cell receptor beta chains drawn from one sample of a study of cytomegalovirus exposure and HLA in healthy donors. Using immunoSEQ multiplex PCR, the repertoire was profiled, and TCRdb retains in-frame clones only, with some absent. The profile shows about 130,000 clones, around four fifths of them singletons. Sequenced sample: PBMCs. These receptors originate from a man aged 30 to 39 in good health. Each CDR3 is given with its conserved first and last residue. Each record gives: CDR3 protein, CDR3 DNA, D gene, clone size, J gene, V gene. A D gene is named only where the DNA matches it firmly. Expanded clones get a size class; other rows say once, few or many, or leave the size out.

CDR3 protein: CAWSPIRTSGTNTGELFF
CDR3 DNA: TGTGCCTGGAGTCCGATCAGGACTAGCGGGACGAACACCGGGGAGCTGTTTTTT
D gene: TRBD2
clone size: -
J gene: TRBJ2-2
V gene: TRBV30

CDR3 protein: CAWNQGAYEQYF
CDR3 DNA: TGTGCCTGGAATCAGGGGGCCTACGAGCAGTACTTC
D gene: TRBD1
clone size: -
J gene: TRBJ2-7
V gene: TRBV30

CDR3 protein: CASSPLQGSSSYEQYF
CDR3 DNA: TGTGCCAGCAGCCCCTTACAGGGCAGTAGTTCCTACGAGCAGTACTTC
D gene: -
clone size: -
J gene: TRBJ2-7
V gene: TRBV7-9

CDR3 protein: CASSFRGRTGELFF
CDR3 DNA: TGTGCCAGCAGCTTCCGGGGGAGGACCGGGGAGCTGTTTTTT
D gene: -
clone size: -
J gene: TRBJ2-2
V gene: TRBV7-2

CDR3 protein: CASSPWTGKDEQYF
CDR3 DNA: TGTGCCAGCTCACCGTGGACAGGAAAGGACGAGCAGTACTTC
D gene: TRBD1
clone size: -
J gene: TRBJ2-7
V gene: TRBV18

CDR3 protein: CASSLGGLGGTNYGYAF
CDR3 DNA: TGTGCCAGCAGCTTGGGGGGGTTGGGGGGAACGAACTATGGCTACGCCTTC
D gene: -
clone size: once
J gene: TRBJ1-2
V gene: TRBV5-4

CDR3 protein: CASSLGRGWETQYF
CDR3 DNA: TGTGCCAGCAGCTTAGGGAGGGGTTGGGAGACCCAGTACTTC
D gene: -
clone size: -
J gene: TRBJ2-5
V gene: TRBV11-1

CDR3 protein: CASSQERGTVRVVTQYF
CDR3 DNA: TGTGCCAGCAGCCAGGAGCGGGGCACGGTGAGAGTAGTTACGCAGTATTTT
D gene: TRBD2
clone size: -
J gene: TRBJ2-3
V gene: TRBV5-6

CDR3 protein: CASSGPGQGAEAFF
CDR3 DNA: TGTGCCAGCAGCGGACCGGGACAGGGGGCTGAAGCTTTCTTT
D gene: TRBD1
clone size: -
J gene: TRBJ1-1
V gene: TRBV9

CDR3 protein: CASSRIGDYNEQFF
CDR3 DNA: TGTGCCAGCTCTCGTATCGGGGATTATAATGAGCAGTTCTTC
D gene: -
clone size: -
J gene: TRBJ2-1
V gene: TRBV18

CDR3 protein: CASSSGLIAYEQYF
CDR3 DNA: TGTGCCAGCAGCTCAGGACTAATTGCCTACGAGCAGTACTTC
D gene: -
clone size: -
J gene: TRBJ2-7
V gene: TRBV7-2

CDR3 protein: CASILRVRGTDEQFF
CDR3 DNA: TGTGCCAGCATTCTACGGGTGAGGGGGACCGATGAGCAGTTCTTC
D gene: -
clone size: -
J gene: TRBJ2-1
V gene: TRBV11-2

CDR3 protein: CASSSGQGANGYTF
CDR3 DNA: TGTGCCAGCAGCTCGGGACAGGGGGCGAATGGCTACACCTTC
D gene: TRBD1
clone size: -
J gene: TRBJ1-2
V gene: TRBV6-5

CDR3 protein: CASSPRELSNQPQHF
CDR3 DNA: TGCGCCAGCAGCCCTCGGGAGTTAAGCAATCAGCCCCAGCATTTT
D gene: -
clone size: -
J gene: TRBJ1-5
V gene: TRBV4-1

CDR3 protein: CASSPRPNTDTQYF
CDR3 DNA: TGTGCCAGCAGCCCCCGCCCTAACACAGATACGCAGTATTTT
D gene: -
clone size: few
J gene: TRBJ2-3
V gene: TRBV7-2

CDR3 protein: CSVKGHAGGSYNEQFF
CDR3 DNA: TGCAGCGTTAAGGGGCACGCGGGAGGTTCCTACAATGAGCAGTTCTTC
D gene: TRBD2
clone size: -
J gene: TRBJ2-1
V gene: TRBV29-1

CDR3 protein: CASSPSSGGYYGYTF
CDR3 DNA: TGTGCCAGCAGCCCCAGTTCAGGGGGCTACTATGGCTACACCTTC
D gene: TRBD1
clone size: -
J gene: TRBJ1-2
V gene: TRBV11-2

CDR3 protein: CASSRSPHYEQYF
CDR3 DNA: TGTGCCAGTAGTCGGTCCCCGCACTACGAGCAGTACTTC
D gene: -
clone size: -
J gene: TRBJ2-7
V gene: TRBV19

CDR3 protein: CASSFTGKNTGELFF
CDR3 DNA: TGTGCCAGCAGCTTCACCGGGAAGAACACCGGGGAGCTGTTTTTT
D gene: -
clone size: -
J gene: TRBJ2-2
V gene: TRBV13

CDR3 protein: CASSFPPEWTQYF
CDR3 DNA: TGTGCCAGCAGCTTTCCCCCGGAGTGGACCCAGTACTTC
D gene: -
clone size: -
J gene: TRBJ2-5
V gene: TRBV7-2

CDR3 protein: CASSPRTGSTGELFF
CDR3 DNA: TGTGCCAGCAGCCCCCGGACAGGAAGCACCGGGGAGCTGTTTTTT
D gene: TRBD1
clone size: -
J gene: TRBJ2-2
V gene: TRBV7-3

CDR3 protein: CASSSQAGTDTQYF
CDR3 DNA: TGTGCCAGCAGTTCCCAAGCGGGCACAGATACGCAGTATTTT
D gene: -
clone size: -
J gene: TRBJ2-3
V gene: TRBV28

CDR3 protein: CASNELGGRSYEQYF
CDR3 DNA: TGCGCCAGCAACGAACTGGGCGGGCGTTCCTACGAGCAGTACTTC
D gene: -
clone size: -
J gene: TRBJ2-7
V gene: TRBV5-1

CDR3 protein: CSTGATEAFF
CDR3 DNA: TGTTCCACTGGGGCTACTGAAGCTTTCTTT
D gene: -
clone size: once
J gene: TRBJ1-1
V gene: TRBV7-9

CDR3 protein: CASSYGLAGGRDTQYF
CDR3 DNA: TGTGCCAGCAGTTACGGACTAGCGGGAGGCAGAGATACGCAGTATTTT
D gene: TRBD2
clone size: -
J gene: TRBJ2-3
V gene: TRBV6-6

CDR3 protein: CASSLVSLYEQYF
CDR3 DNA: TGCGCCAGCAGCTTGGTATCCCTCTACGAGCAGTACTTC
D gene: -
clone size: -
J gene: TRBJ2-7
V gene: TRBV5-1

CDR3 protein: CASRATGGRAGELFF
CDR3 DNA: TGTGCCAGCAGGGCGACAGGGGGCCGGGCCGGGGAGCTGTTTTTT
D gene: TRBD1
clone size: -
J gene: TRBJ2-2
V gene: TRBV2

CDR3 protein: CASRGQGDTVEKLFF
CDR3 DNA: TGTGCCAGTAGGGGACAGGGGGATACTGTTGAAAAACTGTTTTTT
D gene: TRBD1
clone size: -
J gene: TRBJ1-4
V gene: TRBV19

CDR3 protein: CAWTRGGGNIQYF
CDR3 DNA: TGTGCCTGGACTCGGGGTGGGGGGAACATTCAGTACTTC
D gene: -
clone size: -
J gene: TRBJ2-4
V gene: TRBV30

CDR3 protein: CASSLALRGTDGTGELFF
CDR3 DNA: TGTGCCAGCAGCTTAGCCCTAAGGGGGACCGACGGGACCGGGGAGCTGTTTTTT
D gene: -
clone size: -
J gene: TRBJ2-2
V gene: TRBV7-9

CDR3 protein: CASSRWTSGRAGEQYF
CDR3 DNA: TGTGCCAGCAGCCGTTGGACTAGCGGGAGGGCCGGGGAGCAGTACTTC
D gene: TRBD2
clone size: -
J gene: TRBJ2-7
V gene: TRBV7-9

CDR3 protein: CASGVGLPGNTIYF
CDR3 DNA: TGTGCCAGTGGGGTGGGACTTCCTGGAAACACCATATATTTT
D gene: -
clone size: -
J gene: TRBJ1-3
V gene: TRBV6-1

CDR3 protein: CASSEVQGNSPLHF
CDR3 DNA: TGTGCCAGCAGTGAAGTCCAGGGGAATTCACCCCTCCACTTT
D gene: -
clone size: -
J gene: TRBJ1-6
V gene: TRBV2

CDR3 protein: CASSNLRTSGNEQYF
CDR3 DNA: TGTGCCAGCAGTAATCTTAGGACTAGCGGTAACGAGCAGTACTTC
D gene: TRBD2
clone size: -
J gene: TRBJ2-7
V gene: TRBV6-5

CDR3 protein: CASSWTQRVRDTEAFF
CDR3 DNA: TGTGCCAGCAGTTGGACCCAAAGGGTGCGGGACACTGAAGCTTTCTTT
D gene: -
clone size: -
J gene: TRBJ1-1
V gene: TRBV6-5

CDR3 protein: CASMAGGSYNEQFF
CDR3 DNA: TGTGCCAGCATGGCGGGGGGCTCGTACAATGAGCAGTTCTTC
D gene: TRBD2
clone size: once
J gene: TRBJ2-1
V gene: TRBV7-9

CDR3 protein: CASSPGQGREAFF
CDR3 DNA: TGTGCCAGCAGCCCAGGGCAGGGGCGTGAAGCTTTCTTT
D gene: -
clone size: -
J gene: TRBJ1-1
V gene: TRBV7-9

CDR3 protein: CASSHSGPSTDTQYF
CDR3 DNA: TGTGCCAGCAGCCATAGCGGACCGAGCACAGATACGCAGTATTTT
D gene: -
clone size: -
J gene: TRBJ2-3
V gene: TRBV7-8

CDR3 protein: CASSRGQGNEKLFF
CDR3 DNA: TGTGCCAGCAGCCGGGGACAGGGTAATGAAAAACTGTTTTTT
D gene: TRBD1
clone size: -
J gene: TRBJ1-4
V gene: TRBV28

CDR3 protein: CASSYSSRDPDTQYF
CDR3 DNA: TGTGCCAGCAGTTACTCGTCCCGGGATCCAGATACGCAGTATTTT
D gene: -
clone size: -
J gene: TRBJ2-3
V gene: TRBV6-5

CDR3 protein: CASSVSGASTDTQYF
CDR3 DNA: TGTGCCAGCAGCGTTAGCGGGGCCAGCACAGATACGCAGTATTTT
D gene: TRBD2
clone size: -
J gene: TRBJ2-3
V gene: TRBV9

CDR3 protein: CASSPHRGGILLNTEAFF
CDR3 DNA: TGTGCCAGCAGCCCCCACCGGGGAGGTATTCTTTTGAACACTGAAGCTTTCTTT
D gene: -
clone size: -
J gene: TRBJ1-1
V gene: TRBV7-2

CDR3 protein: CASSHGDKYYEQYF
CDR3 DNA: TGTGCCAGCAGCCACGGGGACAAATATTACGAGCAGTACTTC
D gene: -
clone size: -
J gene: TRBJ2-7
V gene: TRBV7-8

CDR3 protein: CASSLGAGERYF
CDR3 DNA: TGTGCCAGCAGCTTAGGAGCGGGAGAAAGGTATTTT
D gene: TRBD2
clone size: -
J gene: TRBJ2-3
V gene: TRBV7-2

CDR3 protein: CSSSSRTGEQYF
CDR3 DNA: TGTTCCAGCAGCTCGAGAACGGGCGAGCAGTACTTC
D gene: -
clone size: -
J gene: TRBJ2-7
V gene: TRBV7-9

CDR3 protein: CAAGGGPLTNIQYF
CDR3 DNA: TGTGCCGCGGGGGGGGGCCCCCTGACGAACATTCAGTACTTC
D gene: TRBD2
clone size: -
J gene: TRBJ2-4
V gene: TRBV30

CDR3 protein: CASSYSRLRETQYF
CDR3 DNA: TGTGCCAGCAGTTACTCACGGCTCAGGGAGACCCAGTACTTC
D gene: -
clone size: few
J gene: TRBJ2-5
V gene: TRBV6-5

CDR3 protein: CASSLGGTGTSSYEQYF
CDR3 DNA: TGTGCCAGCAGTTTGGGGGGGACAGGAACTAGCTCCTACGAGCAGTACTTC
D gene: -
clone size: -
J gene: TRBJ2-7
V gene: TRBV28

CDR3 protein: CASSLDRARYEQYF
CDR3 DNA: TGTGCCAGCAGCTTAGACAGAGCTAGGTACGAGCAGTACTTC
D gene: -
clone size: -
J gene: TRBJ2-7
V gene: TRBV11-3

CDR3 protein: CASQQGGGGTGELFF
CDR3 DNA: TGTGCCAGCCAACAGGGGGGAGGAGGGACCGGGGAGCTGTTTTTT
D gene: TRBD1
clone size: few
J gene: TRBJ2-2
V gene: TRBV7-3

CDR3 protein: CAWSLGRPGNYGYTF
CDR3 DNA: TGTGCCTGGAGTCTGGGTCGTCCCGGGAACTATGGCTACACCTTC
D gene: -
clone size: -
J gene: TRBJ1-2
V gene: TRBV30

CDR3 protein: CASSLMSGSGNTIYF
CDR3 DNA: TGTGCCAGCAGCTTAATGTCCGGCTCTGGAAACACCATATATTTT
D gene: -
clone size: -
J gene: TRBJ1-3
V gene: TRBV13

CDR3 protein: CASSLVGQLAGSPLHF
CDR3 DNA: TGTGCCAGCAGCTTAGTTGGGCAGCTTGCCGGTTCACCCCTCCACTTT
D gene: -
clone size: once
J gene: TRBJ1-6
V gene: TRBV7-2